This TCR beta chain was found in a study of vaccination and CD4 T cells after COVID-19. Study-wide results and caveats: In convalescent patients, 304 of 307 vaccine-specific clones were mono-reactive for SARS-CoV-2 spike.

CDR3 length: 13 amino acids. J lost 8 bases, V lost 6 bases, and 6 bases had no gene match. CDR1 is DFQATT and CDR2 is SNEGSKA in the germline V gene (reference sequence). This clonotype was seen only a few times. Its target is not known. Described time point: late sampling 161 to 241 days after vaccination in a few convalescent patients. Noted treatment: 10-day PBMC culture with coronavirus spike peptide pools or control peptides (ViraFEST assay). Cultured CD4+ T-cell DNA underwent Oncomine TCR Beta short-read sequencing. Using its own MiXCR run on the PCR reads, TCRdb lists one record per CDR3 protein. The table includes around 18,000 distinct CDR3 sequences, around 50% detected once.

The sequencing here drew on CD4+ T cells from blood, cultured in vitro, taken about 7 months after SARS-CoV-2 vaccination. This sequence originates from a human donor who had recovered from COVID-19. This chain uses TRBV20-1 with TRBJ2-1, with TRBD2 identical over 11 bases. CDR3 bases: TGCAGTGCCGTAGCGGGAGGGTTGTATGAGCAGTTCTTC. Translated: CSAVAGGLYEQFF.